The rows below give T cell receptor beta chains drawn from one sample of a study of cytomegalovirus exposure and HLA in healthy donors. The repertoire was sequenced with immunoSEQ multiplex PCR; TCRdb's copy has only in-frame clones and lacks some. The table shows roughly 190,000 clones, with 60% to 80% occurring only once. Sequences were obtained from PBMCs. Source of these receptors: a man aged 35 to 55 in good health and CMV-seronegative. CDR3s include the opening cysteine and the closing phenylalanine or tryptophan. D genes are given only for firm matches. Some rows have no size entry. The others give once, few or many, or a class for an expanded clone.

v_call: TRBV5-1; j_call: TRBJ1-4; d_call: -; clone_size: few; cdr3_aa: CASSLGTNSDNEKLFF; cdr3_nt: TGCGCCAGCAGCTTGGGGACGAATAGCGACAATGAAAAACTGTTTTTT
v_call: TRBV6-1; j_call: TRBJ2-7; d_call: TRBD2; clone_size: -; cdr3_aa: CASSVGGLAGVTYEQYF; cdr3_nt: TGTGCCAGCAGTGTGGGGGGACTAGCGGGAGTAACCTACGAGCAGTACTTC
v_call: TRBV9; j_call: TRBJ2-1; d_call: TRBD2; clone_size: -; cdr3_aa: CASSVAPSGGYNEQFF; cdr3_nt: TGTGCCAGCAGCGTAGCCCCTAGCGGGGGGTACAATGAGCAGTTCTTC
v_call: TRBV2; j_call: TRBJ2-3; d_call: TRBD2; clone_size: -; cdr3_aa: CASSLSGVTDTQYF; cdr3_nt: TGTGCCAGCAGTCTTAGCGGGGTCACAGATACGCAGTATTTT
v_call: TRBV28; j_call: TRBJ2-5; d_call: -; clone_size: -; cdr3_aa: CASSKRVQETQYF; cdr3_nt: TGTGCCAGCAGCAAGAGGGTCCAAGAGACCCAGTACTTC
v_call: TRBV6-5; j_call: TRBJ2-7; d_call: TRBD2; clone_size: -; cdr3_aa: CATRLAGDEQYF; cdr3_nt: TGTGCCACCAGACTAGCAGGCGACGAGCAGTACTTC
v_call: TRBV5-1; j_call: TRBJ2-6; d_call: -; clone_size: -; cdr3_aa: CASSPLGQASSSGANVLTF; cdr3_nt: TGCGCCAGCAGCCCGCTGGGACAAGCTTCCAGCTCTGGGGCCAACGTCCTGACTTTC
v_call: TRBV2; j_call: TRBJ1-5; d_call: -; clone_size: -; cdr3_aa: CASSEDRVRKPQHF; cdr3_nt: TGTGCCAGCAGTGAAGACAGGGTGCGAAAGCCCCAGCATTTT
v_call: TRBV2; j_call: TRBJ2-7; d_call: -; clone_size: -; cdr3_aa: CASSQEGEFDEQYF; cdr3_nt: TGTGCCAGCAGCCAAGAGGGGGAATTCGACGAGCAGTACTTC
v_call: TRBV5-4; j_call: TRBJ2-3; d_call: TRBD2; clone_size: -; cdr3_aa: CASSLAPAGGTDTQYF; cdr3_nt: TGTGCCAGCAGCTTGGCCCCAGCGGGAGGGACAGATACGCAGTATTTT
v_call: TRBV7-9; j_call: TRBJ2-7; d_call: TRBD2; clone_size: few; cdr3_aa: CASSYRHIGQREPYEQYF; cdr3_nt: TGTGCCAGCAGCTACCGACACATCGGGCAGCGGGAGCCCTACGAGCAGTACTTC
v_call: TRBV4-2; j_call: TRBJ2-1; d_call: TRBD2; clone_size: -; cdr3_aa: CASSPGLEGFNEQFF; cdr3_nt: TGTGCCAGCAGCCCAGGACTAGAGGGGTTCAATGAGCAGTTCTTC
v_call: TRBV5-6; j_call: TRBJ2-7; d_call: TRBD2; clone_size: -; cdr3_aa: CASSLGAGGPGYEQYF; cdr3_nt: TGTGCCAGCAGCTTGGGGGCGGGAGGGCCTGGCTACGAGCAGTACTTC
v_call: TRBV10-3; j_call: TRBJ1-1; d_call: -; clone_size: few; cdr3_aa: CASRGSWPEAFF; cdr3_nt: TGTGCCTCACGAGGGAGTTGGCCTGAAGCTTTCTTT
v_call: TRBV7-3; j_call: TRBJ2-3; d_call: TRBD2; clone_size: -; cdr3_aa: CASSLGGRATDTQYF; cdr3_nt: TGTGCCAGCAGCTTAGGGGGGAGGGCCACAGATACGCAGTATTTT
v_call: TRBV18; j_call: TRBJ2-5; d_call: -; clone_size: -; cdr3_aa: CASSPPSRAETQYF; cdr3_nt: TGTGCCAGCTCACCACCCTCCAGGGCAGAGACCCAGTACTTC
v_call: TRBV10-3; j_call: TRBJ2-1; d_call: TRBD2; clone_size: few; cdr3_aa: CAISESLAGIYNEQFF; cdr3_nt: TGTGCCATCAGTGAGTCCCTAGCGGGCATCTACAATGAGCAGTTCTTC
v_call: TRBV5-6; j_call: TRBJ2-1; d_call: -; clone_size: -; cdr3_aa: CASSLASNEQFF; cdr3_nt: TGTGCCAGCAGCTTGGCGAGTAATGAGCAGTTCTTC
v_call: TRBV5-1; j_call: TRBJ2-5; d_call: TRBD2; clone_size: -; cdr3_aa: CASSPGLAGPRQETQYF; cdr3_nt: TGCGCCAGCAGCCCGGGACTAGCGGGGCCAAGACAAGAGACCCAGTACTTC
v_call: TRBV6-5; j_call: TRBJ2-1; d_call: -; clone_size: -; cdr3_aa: CASSLRAGEQFF; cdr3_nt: TGTGCCAGCAGTCTTAGAGCGGGTGAGCAGTTCTTC
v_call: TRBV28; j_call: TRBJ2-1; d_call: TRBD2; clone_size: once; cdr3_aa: CASRTSGNYNEQFF; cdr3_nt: TGTGCCAGCAGGACTAGCGGAAACTACAATGAGCAGTTCTTC
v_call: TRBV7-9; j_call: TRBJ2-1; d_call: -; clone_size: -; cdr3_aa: CSSSLQSAYNEQFF; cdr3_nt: TGTTCCAGCAGCTTACAGAGCGCTTACAATGAGCAGTTCTTC
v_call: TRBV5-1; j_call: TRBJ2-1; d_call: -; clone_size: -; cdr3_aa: CASSGDFVGNEQFF; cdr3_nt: TGCGCCAGCAGCGGGGACTTTGTGGGAAATGAGCAGTTCTTC
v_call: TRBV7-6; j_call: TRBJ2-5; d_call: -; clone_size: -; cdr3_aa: CASSSRQVGETQYF; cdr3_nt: TGTGCCAGCAGCTCACGACAGGTTGGAGAGACCCAGTACTTC
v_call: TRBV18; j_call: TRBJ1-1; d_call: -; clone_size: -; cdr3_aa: CASSPPERRNTEAFF; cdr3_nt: TGTGCCAGCTCACCACCCGAGCGGAGGAACACTGAAGCTTTCTTT
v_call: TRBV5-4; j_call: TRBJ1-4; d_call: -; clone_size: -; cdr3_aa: CASSFPTGKLFF; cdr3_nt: TGTGCCAGCAGCTTCCCTACGGGAAAACTGTTTTTT
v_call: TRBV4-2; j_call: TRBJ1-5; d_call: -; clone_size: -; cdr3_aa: CASSREDRSNQPQHF; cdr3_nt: TGTGCCAGCAGCCGAGAAGACAGGAGCAATCAGCCCCAGCATTTT
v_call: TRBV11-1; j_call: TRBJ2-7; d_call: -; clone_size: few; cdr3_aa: CASSSYSYEQYF; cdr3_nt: TGTGCCAGCAGCTCCTACTCCTACGAGCAGTACTTC
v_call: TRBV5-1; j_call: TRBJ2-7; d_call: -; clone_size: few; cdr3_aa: CASSLLPRGGTYEQYF; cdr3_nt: TGCGCCAGCAGCTTGTTACCGAGGGGGGGGACTTACGAGCAGTACTTC
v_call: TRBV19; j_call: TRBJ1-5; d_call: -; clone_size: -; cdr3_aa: CASSIPAGSNQPQHF; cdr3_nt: TGTGCCAGTAGTATTCCGGCAGGCTCCAATCAGCCCCAGCATTTT
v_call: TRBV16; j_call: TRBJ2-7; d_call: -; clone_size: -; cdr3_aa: CASSQYSSSYEQYF; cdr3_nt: TGTGCCAGCAGCCAATACAGTAGCTCCTACGAGCAGTACTTC
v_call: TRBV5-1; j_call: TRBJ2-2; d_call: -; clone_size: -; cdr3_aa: CASSSTRDIGELFF; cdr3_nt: TGCGCCAGCAGCTCGACCCGGGACATCGGGGAGCTGTTTTTT
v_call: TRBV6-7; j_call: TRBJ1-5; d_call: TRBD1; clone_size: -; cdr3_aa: CARKGGRADRNQPQHF; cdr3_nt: TGTGCCAGAAAAGGGGGCAGGGCCGATCGCAATCAGCCCCAGCATTTT
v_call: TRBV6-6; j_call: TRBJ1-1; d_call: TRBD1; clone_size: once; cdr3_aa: CASINGQANTEAFF; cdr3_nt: TGTGCCAGCATCAACGGACAGGCGAACACTGAAGCTTTCTTT
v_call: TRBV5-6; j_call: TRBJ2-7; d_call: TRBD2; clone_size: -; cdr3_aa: CASSLVKAGAPREQYF; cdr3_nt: TGTGCCAGCAGCTTGGTTAAAGCGGGGGCACCTCGGGAGCAGTACTTC
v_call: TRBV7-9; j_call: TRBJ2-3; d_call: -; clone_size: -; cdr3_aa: CASSHTSTDTQYF; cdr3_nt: TGTGCCAGCTCCCATACAAGCACAGATACGCAGTATTTT
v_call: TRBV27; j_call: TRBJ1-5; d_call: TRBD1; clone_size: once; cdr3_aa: CASRTGLGNQPQHF; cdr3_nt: TGTGCCAGCAGGACAGGGTTGGGCAATCAGCCCCAGCATTTT
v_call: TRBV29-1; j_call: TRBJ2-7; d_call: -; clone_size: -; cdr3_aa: CSVNRGGLGLSYEQYF; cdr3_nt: TGCAGCGTCAACAGGGGGGGACTTGGTTTGTCCTACGAGCAGTACTTC
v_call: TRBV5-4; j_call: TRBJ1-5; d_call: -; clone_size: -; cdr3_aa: CASSRDRNQPQHF; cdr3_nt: TGTGCCAGCAGTCGAGACAGAAATCAGCCCCAGCATTTT
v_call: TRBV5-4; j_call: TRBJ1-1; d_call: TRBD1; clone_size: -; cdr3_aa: CASSRDRMNTEAFF; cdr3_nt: TGTGCCAGCAGCCGGGACAGAATGAACACTGAAGCTTTCTTT
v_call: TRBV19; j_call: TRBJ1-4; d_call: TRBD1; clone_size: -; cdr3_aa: CASQPYTGGVGEKLFF; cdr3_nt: TGTGCCAGTCAACCCTACACAGGGGGAGTAGGTGAAAAACTGTTTTTT
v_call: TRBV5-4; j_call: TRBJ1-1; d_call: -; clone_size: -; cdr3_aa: CASSRRVDTEAFF; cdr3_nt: TGTGCCAGCAGCCGACGGGTGGACACTGAAGCTTTCTTT
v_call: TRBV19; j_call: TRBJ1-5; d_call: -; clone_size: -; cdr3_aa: CASSRMDFYQPQHF; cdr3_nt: TGTGCCAGTAGTAGGATGGACTTCTATCAGCCCCAGCATTTT
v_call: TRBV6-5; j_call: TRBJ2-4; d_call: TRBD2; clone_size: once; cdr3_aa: CASSYSSGLAKNIQYF; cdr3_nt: TGTGCCAGCAGTTACTCTAGCGGGTTAGCCAAAAACATTCAGTACTTC
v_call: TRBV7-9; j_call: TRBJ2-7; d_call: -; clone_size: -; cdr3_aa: CASRPRTESYEQYF; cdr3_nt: TGTGCCAGCAGACCGCGGACAGAGTCCTACGAGCAGTACTTC
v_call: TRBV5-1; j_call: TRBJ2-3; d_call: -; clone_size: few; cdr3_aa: CASSLADFRTDTQYF; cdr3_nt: TGCGCCAGCAGCTTGGCCGACTTCCGCACAGATACGCAGTATTTT
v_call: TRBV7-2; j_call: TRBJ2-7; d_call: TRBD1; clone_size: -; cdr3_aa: CASSSTGTGPYEQYF; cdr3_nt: TGTGCCAGCAGCTCGACCGGGACAGGGCCCTACGAGCAGTACTTC
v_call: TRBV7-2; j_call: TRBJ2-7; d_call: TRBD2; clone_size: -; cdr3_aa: CASSVGTSGRGEQYF; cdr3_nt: TGTGCCAGCAGCGTAGGGACTAGCGGGCGGGGGGAGCAGTACTTC
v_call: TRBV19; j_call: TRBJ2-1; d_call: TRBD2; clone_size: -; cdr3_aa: CASTELAGVVYEQFF; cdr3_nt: TGTGCCAGTACCGAATTAGCGGGGGTCGTCTATGAGCAGTTCTTC
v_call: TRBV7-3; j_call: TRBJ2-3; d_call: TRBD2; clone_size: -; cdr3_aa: CASSLSVASGSLTDTQYF; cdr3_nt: TGTGCCAGCAGCTTAAGCGTTGCTAGCGGGAGTCTCACAGATACGCAGTATTTT
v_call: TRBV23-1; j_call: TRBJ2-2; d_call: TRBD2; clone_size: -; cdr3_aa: CASSLGLVWREDTGELFF; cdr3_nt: TGCGCCAGCAGTCTCGGACTAGTCTGGAGGGAAGACACCGGGGAGCTGTTTTTT
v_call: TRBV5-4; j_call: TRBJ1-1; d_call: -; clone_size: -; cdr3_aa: CASSGHRNTEAFF; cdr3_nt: TGTGCCAGCAGCGGACACAGAAACACTGAAGCTTTCTTT
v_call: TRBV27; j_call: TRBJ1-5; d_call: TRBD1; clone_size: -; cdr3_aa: CASSFRNQGARSQPQHF; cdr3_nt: TGTGCCAGCAGTTTCCGAAACCAGGGGGCGCGTAGTCAGCCCCAGCATTTT
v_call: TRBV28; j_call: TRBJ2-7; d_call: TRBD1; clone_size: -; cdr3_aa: CASRPTGGIYEQYF; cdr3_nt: TGTGCCAGCAGACCGACAGGGGGCATCTACGAGCAGTACTTC
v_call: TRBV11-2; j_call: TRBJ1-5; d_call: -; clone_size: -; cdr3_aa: CASSQGTQPQHF; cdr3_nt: TGTGCCAGCAGCCAGGGTACGCAGCCCCAGCATTTT
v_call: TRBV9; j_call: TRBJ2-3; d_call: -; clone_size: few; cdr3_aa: CASSVNPGVVNTQYF; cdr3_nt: TGTGCCAGCAGCGTTAATCCCGGGGTTGTGAATACGCAGTATTTT
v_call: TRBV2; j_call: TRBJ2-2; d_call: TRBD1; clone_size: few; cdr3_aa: CATRQGAYDTGELFF; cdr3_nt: TGTGCCACCCGACAGGGGGCTTACGACACCGGGGAGCTGTTTTTT
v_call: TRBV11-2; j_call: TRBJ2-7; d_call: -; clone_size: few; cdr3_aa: CASSLSQGSYEQYF; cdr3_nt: TGTGCCAGCAGCTTAAGCCAGGGAAGCTACGAGCAGTACTTC